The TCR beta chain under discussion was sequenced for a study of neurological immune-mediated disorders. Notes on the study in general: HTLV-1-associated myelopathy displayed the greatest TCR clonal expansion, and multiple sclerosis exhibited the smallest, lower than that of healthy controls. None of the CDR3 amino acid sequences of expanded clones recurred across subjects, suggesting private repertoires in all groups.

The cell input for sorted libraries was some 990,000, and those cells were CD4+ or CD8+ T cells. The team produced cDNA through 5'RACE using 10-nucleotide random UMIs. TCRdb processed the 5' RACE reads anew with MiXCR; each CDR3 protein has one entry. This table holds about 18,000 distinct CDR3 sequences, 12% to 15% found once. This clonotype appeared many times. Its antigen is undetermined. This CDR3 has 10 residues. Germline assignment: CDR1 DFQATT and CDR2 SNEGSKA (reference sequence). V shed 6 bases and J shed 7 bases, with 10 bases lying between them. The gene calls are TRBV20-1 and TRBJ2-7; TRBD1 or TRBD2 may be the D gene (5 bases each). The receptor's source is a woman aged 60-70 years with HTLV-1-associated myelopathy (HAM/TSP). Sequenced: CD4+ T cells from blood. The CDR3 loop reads CSARGREQYF. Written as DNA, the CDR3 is TGCAGTGCCCGGGGCCGGGAGCAGTACTTC.